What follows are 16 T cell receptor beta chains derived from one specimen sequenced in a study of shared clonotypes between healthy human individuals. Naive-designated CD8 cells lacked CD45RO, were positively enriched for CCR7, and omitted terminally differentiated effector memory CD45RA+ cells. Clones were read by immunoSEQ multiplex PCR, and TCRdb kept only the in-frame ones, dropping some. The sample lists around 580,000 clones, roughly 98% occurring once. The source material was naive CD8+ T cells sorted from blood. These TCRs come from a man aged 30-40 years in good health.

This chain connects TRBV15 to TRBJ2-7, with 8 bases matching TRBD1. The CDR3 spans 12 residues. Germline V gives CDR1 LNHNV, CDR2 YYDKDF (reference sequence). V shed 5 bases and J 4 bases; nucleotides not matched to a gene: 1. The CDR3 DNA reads TGTGCCACCAGCCGGACAGGGTACGAGCAGTACTTC. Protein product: CATSRTGYEQYF.

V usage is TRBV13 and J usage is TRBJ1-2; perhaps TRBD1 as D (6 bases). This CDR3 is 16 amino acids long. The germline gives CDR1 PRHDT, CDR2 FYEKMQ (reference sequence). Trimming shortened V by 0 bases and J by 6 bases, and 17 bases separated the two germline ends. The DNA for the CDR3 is TGTGCCAGCAGCTTAGGAACAGGGTCCGCCGAGGATGGCTACACCTTC. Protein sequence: CASSLGTGSAEDGYTF.

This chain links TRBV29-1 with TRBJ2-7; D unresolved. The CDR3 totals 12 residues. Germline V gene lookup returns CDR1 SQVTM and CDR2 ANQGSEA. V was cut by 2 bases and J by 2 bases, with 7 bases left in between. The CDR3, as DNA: TGCAGCGTTGAATCCCTCGCCTACGAGCAGTACTTC. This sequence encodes CSVESLAYEQYF.

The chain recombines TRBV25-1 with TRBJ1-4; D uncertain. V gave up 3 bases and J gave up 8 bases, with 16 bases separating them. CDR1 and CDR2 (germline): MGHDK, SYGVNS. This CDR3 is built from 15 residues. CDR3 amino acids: CASSDWVGRGEKLFF. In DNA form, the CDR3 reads TGTGCCAGCAGTGATTGGGTTGGTCGAGGAGAAAAACTGTTTTTT. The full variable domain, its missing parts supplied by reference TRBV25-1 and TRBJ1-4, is EADIYQTPRYLVIGTGKKITLECSQTMGHDKMYWYQQDPGMELHLIHYSYGVNSTEKGDLSSESTVSRIRTEHFPLTLESARPSHTSQYLCASSDWVGRGEKLFFGSGTQLSVL.

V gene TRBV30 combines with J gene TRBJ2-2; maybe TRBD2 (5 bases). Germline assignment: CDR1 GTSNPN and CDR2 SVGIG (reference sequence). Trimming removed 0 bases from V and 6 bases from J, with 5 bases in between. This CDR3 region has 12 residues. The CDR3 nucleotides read TGTGCCTGGAGTGTCGGGGCCGGGGAGCTGTTTTTT. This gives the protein CAWSVGAGELFF.

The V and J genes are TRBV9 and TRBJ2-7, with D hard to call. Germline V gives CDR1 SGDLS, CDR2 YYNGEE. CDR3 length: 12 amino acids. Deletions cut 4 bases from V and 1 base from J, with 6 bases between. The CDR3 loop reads CASSSSSYEQYF. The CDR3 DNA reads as TGTGCCAGCAGCTCCAGTTCCTACGAGCAGTACTTC.

The CDR3 reads CASSLRSWRDLPADTQYF. The DNA for the CDR3 is TGTGCCAGCAGTTTAAGATCTTGGCGGGACCTCCCAGCGGATACGCAGTATTTT. The chain has TRBV28 and TRBJ2-3; possible D gene TRBD2, 6 bases. CDR3 length: 18 residues. The germline V gene encodes CDR1 MDHEN and CDR2 SYDVKM. The V and J ends lost 2 bases and 6 bases respectively, with 24 bases between them. The entire variable domain, with the rest obtained from reference TRBV28 and TRBJ2-3, is as follows: DVKVTQSSRYLVKRTGEKVFLECVQDMDHENMFWYRQDPGLGLRLIYFSYDVKMKEKGDIPEGYSVSREKKERFSLILESASTNQTSMYLCASSLRSWRDLPADTQYFGPGTRLTVL.

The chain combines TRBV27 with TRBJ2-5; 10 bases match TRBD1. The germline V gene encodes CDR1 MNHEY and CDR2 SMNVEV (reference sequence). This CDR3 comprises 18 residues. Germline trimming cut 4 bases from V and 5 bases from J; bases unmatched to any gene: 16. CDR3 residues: CASSSRGVGTGVRETQYF. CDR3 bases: TGTGCCAGCAGTTCCAGAGGGGTCGGGACAGGGGTCCGGGAGACCCAGTACTTC.

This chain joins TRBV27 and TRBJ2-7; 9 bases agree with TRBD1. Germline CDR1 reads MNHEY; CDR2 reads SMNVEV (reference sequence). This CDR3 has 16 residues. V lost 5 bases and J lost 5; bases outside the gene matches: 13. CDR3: CASSPDYRGLGNEQYF. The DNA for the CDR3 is TGTGCCAGCAGTCCCGACTACAGGGGGCTGGGGAACGAGCAGTACTTC.

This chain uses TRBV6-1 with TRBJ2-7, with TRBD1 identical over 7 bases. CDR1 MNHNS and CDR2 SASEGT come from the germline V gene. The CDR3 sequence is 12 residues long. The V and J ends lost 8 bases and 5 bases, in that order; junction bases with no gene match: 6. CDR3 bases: TGTGCCAGCGACCCCGACAGGGACGAGCAGTACTTC. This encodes CASDPDRDEQYF.

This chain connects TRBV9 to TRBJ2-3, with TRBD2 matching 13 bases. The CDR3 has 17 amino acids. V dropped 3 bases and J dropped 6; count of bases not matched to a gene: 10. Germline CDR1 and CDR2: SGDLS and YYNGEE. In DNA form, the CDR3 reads TGTGCCAGCAGCGCGTCAACTAGCGGGAGGGCCTCCGATACGCAGTATTTT. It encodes CASSASTSGRASDTQYF.

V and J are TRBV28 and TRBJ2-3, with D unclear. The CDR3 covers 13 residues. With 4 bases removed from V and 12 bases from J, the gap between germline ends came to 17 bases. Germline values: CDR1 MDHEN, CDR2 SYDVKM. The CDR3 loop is CASSSDERPDQYF. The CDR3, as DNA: TGTGCCAGCAGTTCGGACGAAAGGCCGGACCAGTATTTT. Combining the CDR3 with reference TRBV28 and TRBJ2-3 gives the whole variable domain DVKVTQSSRYLVKRTGEKVFLECVQDMDHENMFWYRQDPGLGLRLIYFSYDVKMKEKGDIPEGYSVSREKKERFSLILESASTNQTSMYLCASSSDERPDQYFGPGTRLTVL.

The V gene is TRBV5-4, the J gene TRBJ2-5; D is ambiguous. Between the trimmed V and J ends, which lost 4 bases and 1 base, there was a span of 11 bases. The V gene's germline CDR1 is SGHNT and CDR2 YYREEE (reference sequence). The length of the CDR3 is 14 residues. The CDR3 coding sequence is TGTGCCAGCAGCCTAAATTCACGCCAAGAGACCCAGTACTTC. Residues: CASSLNSRQETQYF.

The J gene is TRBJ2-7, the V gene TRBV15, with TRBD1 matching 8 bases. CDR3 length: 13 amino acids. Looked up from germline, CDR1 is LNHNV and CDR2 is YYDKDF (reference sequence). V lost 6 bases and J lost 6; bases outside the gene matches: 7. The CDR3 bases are TGTGCCACCAGGGAGCAGGGGGCGCGCGAGCAGTACTTC. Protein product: CATREQGAREQYF. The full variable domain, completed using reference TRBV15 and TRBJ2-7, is DAMVIQNPRYQVTQFGKPVTLSCSQTLNHNVMYWYQQKSSQAPKLLFHYYDKDFNNEADTPDNFQSRRPNTSFCFLDIRSPGLGDTAMYLCATREQGAREQYFGPGTRLTVT.

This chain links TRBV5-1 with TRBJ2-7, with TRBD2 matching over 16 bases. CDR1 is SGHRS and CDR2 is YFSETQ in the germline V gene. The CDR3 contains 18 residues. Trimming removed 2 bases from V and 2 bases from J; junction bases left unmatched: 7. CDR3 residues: CASSLRGLAGGRAYEQYF. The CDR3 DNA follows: TGCGCCAGCAGCTTAAGGGGACTAGCGGGAGGGCGAGCCTACGAGCAGTACTTC.

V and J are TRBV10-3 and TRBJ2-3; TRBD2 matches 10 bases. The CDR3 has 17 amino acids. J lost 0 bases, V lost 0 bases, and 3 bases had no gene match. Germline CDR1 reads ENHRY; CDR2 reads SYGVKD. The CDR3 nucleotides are TGTGCCATCAGTGAGTCACTAGCGGGGATTAGCACAGATACGCAGTATTTT. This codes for CAISESLAGISTDTQYF.